The 7 T cell receptor beta chains below were found in one sample sequenced in a study of cytomegalovirus exposure and HLA in healthy donors. Primers: 60 Vbeta forward and 13 Jbeta reverse. TCRdb's table, derived via immunoSEQ multiplex PCR, lists solely in-frame clones and lacks some. The table includes some 150,000 clones, over 70% detected once. What was sequenced was PBMCs. The receptors come from a female donor in good health and CMV-seronegative.

This sequence joins TRBV9 and TRBJ2-3; TRBD2 might be the D (6 bases). This CDR3 has 12 amino acids. CDR1 is SGDLS and CDR2 is YYNGEE in the germline V gene. Trimming shortened V by 5 bases and J by 11 bases, and 15 bases separated the two germline ends. CDR3: CASSVAGSEQYF. The CDR3 DNA is TGTGCCAGCAGTGTGGCGGGGTCGGAGCAGTATTTT.

In its sample, this clone was seen once. This rearrangement joins TRBV5-4 to TRBJ1-2, with D unresolved. The CDR3 totals 13 residues. V was pared by 1 base and J by 0 bases, with 4 bases between. The germline V gene encodes CDR1 SGHNT and CDR2 YYREEE (reference sequence). CDR3 amino acids: CASSLQANYGYTF. Written as DNA, the CDR3 is TGTGCCAGCAGCTTGCAGGCTAACTATGGCTACACCTTC.

The V gene is TRBV27, the J gene TRBJ2-5; D may be TRBD2 (6 bases). The V end was cut by 3 bases, the J end by 7 bases, with 15 bases between. This CDR3 is built from 14 residues. The germline gives CDR1 MNHEY, CDR2 SMNVEV (reference sequence). The CDR3 bases are TGTGCCAGCAGTTTTTCTAGCGTGGGGGGGACCCAGTACTTC. Protein: CASSFSSVGGTQYF.

CDR3 region: CASSPGTGRSSTEAFF. The CDR3 region has the DNA TGCGCCAGCAGCCCAGGGACAGGGAGGTCTAGCACTGAAGCTTTCTTT. The chain is built from TRBV4-3 and TRBJ1-1; 9 nucleotides line up with TRBD1. Germline CDR1 and CDR2: LGHNA and YSLEER. J gave up 4 bases and V 4 bases, and 10 bases lay outside the gene matches. The CDR3 spans 16 residues.

The rearrangement links TRBV6-6 to TRBJ2-7; possible D gene TRBD2, 6 bases. Per germline, CDR1 MNHNY and CDR2 SVGAGI (reference sequence). The CDR3 has 14 residues. With 2 bases removed from V and 5 bases from J, the gap between germline ends came to 13 bases. As DNA, the CDR3 is TGTGCCAGCAGTTACCTCGACGGGAGCCACGAGCAGTACTTC. Translating gives CASSYLDGSHEQYF.

The chain recombines TRBV19 with TRBJ1-1, with D possibly being TRBD1 (6 bases). CDR1 and CDR2 from the germline V gene are LNHDA and SQIVND (reference sequence). V lost 6 bases and J lost 3, with 17 bases in between. The CDR3 is 15 residues long. This CDR3 is CASSGNRVGDTEAFF. The DNA of the CDR3 is TGTGCCAGTAGCGGAAACAGGGTAGGGGACACTGAAGCTTTCTTT.

V is TRBV15 and J is TRBJ2-2, with 8 nucleotides matching TRBD2. The CDR3 runs 16 residues. After removal of 1 base from V and 4 bases from J, the junction contained 5 bases not matched to a gene. The germline V gene has CDR1 LNHNV and CDR2 YYDKDF (reference sequence). CDR3 sequence reads: CATSRGAGEGTGELFF. CDR3 in DNA: TGTGCCACCAGCAGAGGAGCGGGAGAAGGCACCGGGGAGCTGTTTTTT. Full variable domain (outside the CDR3, taken from reference TRBV15 and TRBJ2-2): DAMVIQNPRYQVTQFGKPVTLSCSQTLNHNVMYWYQQKSSQAPKLLFHYYDKDFNNEADTPDNFQSRRPNTSFCFLDIRSPGLGDTAMYLCATSRGAGEGTGELFFGEGSRLTVL.